These 13 T cell receptor beta chains share one sample of origin, sequenced in a study of control samples from healthy donors and cancer patients. Assay used: immunoSEQ multiplex PCR; TCRdb lists only in-frame clones, some missing. The sample holds about 160,000 clones, roughly 90% seen once. The sequencing sample was made of blood. These receptor sequences come from a man aged 30 to 45 in good health.

The CDR3 DNA follows: TGTGCCAGCAGCTCTTTAGGACTAGCCGGTCCAGGGGAGCTGTTTTTT. It encodes CASSSLGLAGPGELFF. The J gene is TRBJ2-2, the V gene TRBV7-9, with TRBD2 matching 8 bases. J gave up 8 bases and V 4 bases, and 12 bases lay outside the gene matches. Germline V lookup: CDR1 SEHNR, CDR2 FQNEAQ (reference sequence). The CDR3 has 16 residues.

The chain links TRBV4-1 to TRBJ1-5, with D possibly being TRBD1 (5 bases). V gave up 1 base and J gave up 4 bases, with 14 bases separating them. The CDR3 runs 16 residues. Germline V gives CDR1 MGHRA, CDR2 YSYEKL. CDR3 residues: CASSQGFKGLNQPQHF. The CDR3 bases are TGCGCCAGCAGCCAAGGATTTAAGGGGCTGAATCAGCCCCAGCATTTT.

The chain joins TRBV4-1 to TRBJ1-2; D unclear. Germline V gene lookup returns CDR1 MGHRA and CDR2 YSYEKL. The ends were cut back, 1 base at V and 4 bases at J, with 13 bases in the middle. The CDR3 runs 15 residues. CDR3 sequence (DNA): TGCGCCAGCAGCCAAGGCGTCCTTAGTCCCTATGGCTACACCTTC. Encoded protein: CASSQGVLSPYGYTF.

The rearrangement links TRBV4-1 to TRBJ1-2; weak D call: TRBD1 (6 bases). V was pared by 2 bases and J by 3 bases, with 10 bases between. This CDR3 contains 14 residues. CDR1 and CDR2 (germline): MGHRA, YSYEKL. The CDR3 DNA reads as TGCGCCAGCAGCCAAACGACAGGCGACTATGGCTACACCTTC. This gives the protein CASSQTTGDYGYTF.

This sequence joins TRBV30 and TRBJ1-4, with no clear D. This CDR3 is built from 14 residues. Germline V gives CDR1 GTSNPN, CDR2 SVGIG (reference sequence). Trimming shortened V by 2 bases and J by 3 bases, and 10 bases separated the two germline ends. This CDR3 reads CAWSNGQPNEKLFF. For the CDR3, the DNA is TGTGCCTGGAGTAATGGGCAGCCTAATGAAAAACTGTTTTTT.

The CDR3 DNA reads TGTGCCAGCAGTCGGACAGGCACCGGGGAGCTGTTTTTT. Translation: CASSRTGTGELFF. The chain recombines TRBV27 with TRBJ2-2; 7 bases match TRBD1. The CDR3 extends over 13 amino acids. CDR1 MNHEY and CDR2 SMNVEV come from the germline V gene (reference sequence). With V trimmed by 5 bases and J by 4 bases, 1 base remained unmatched.

The chain carries TRBV5-1 and TRBJ2-1; 8 nucleotides align to TRBD1. Germline V gene lookup returns CDR1 SGHRS and CDR2 YFSETQ. This CDR3 is built from 14 residues. Losses at the gene ends were 4 bases for V and 2 bases for J; bases not matched to a gene: 2. CDR3 sequence: CASSPQGAYNEQFF. CDR3 nucleotide sequence: TGCGCCAGCAGCCCACAGGGGGCCTACAATGAGCAGTTCTTC.

The chain links TRBV9 to TRBJ2-1, with D tentatively TRBD2 (6 bases). The CDR3 is 18 residues long. Trimming shortened V by 0 bases and J by 6 bases, and 22 bases separated the two germline ends. Germline V CDR1 and CDR2: SGDLS, YYNGEE. The CDR3 DNA reads TGTGCCAGCAGCGTAGGTCTCCCCTCTGGGGGGTACAGCAATGAGCAGTTCTTC. Protein sequence: CASSVGLPSGGYSNEQFF.

Ten or more counts support this clone. The chain recombines TRBV29-1 with TRBJ1-3; D gene ambiguous. This CDR3 has 13 residues. Trimming took off 2 bases at V and 2 bases at J, with 7 bases between the two ends. CDR1 and CDR2 (germline): SQVTM, ANQGSEA. The CDR3 reads CSVETDTGNTIYF. The DNA of the CDR3 is TGCAGCGTTGAAACAGATACTGGAAACACCATATATTTT.

The sample holds one count of this clone. V usage is TRBV30 and J usage is TRBJ2-5; D assignment may be TRBD1 or TRBD2 (5 bases each). V lost 3 bases, J lost 4 bases, and 15 bases lay in between. Germline V gives CDR1 GTSNPN, CDR2 SVGIG (reference sequence). The CDR3 covers 14 residues. CDR3 residues: CAWRARGAGETQYF. The DNA of the CDR3 is TGTGCCTGGAGGGCAAGGGGTGCGGGAGAGACCCAGTACTTC.

This clone was detected a few times. The chain couples TRBV5-4 to TRBJ1-2, with TRBD1 matching 9 bases. CDR3 length equals 14 residues. Germline values: CDR1 SGHNT, CDR2 YYREEE (reference sequence). J gave up 7 bases and V 1 base, and 5 bases lay outside the gene matches. This CDR3 is CASSLTGGSVGYTF. The DNA for the CDR3 is TGTGCCAGCAGCTTGACAGGGGGCTCTGTTGGCTACACCTTC.

This clone was found once. The chain employs TRBV19 and TRBJ1-2; D is perhaps TRBD1 (5 bases). The CDR3 contains 11 residues. Germline CDR1 reads LNHDA; CDR2 reads SQIVND (reference sequence). V lost 8 bases to trimming and J lost 7 bases, with 11 bases between them. The CDR3 region is CASQGNSGYTF. The CDR3 nucleotides read TGTGCCAGTCAGGGAAATAGTGGCTACACCTTC.

The chain combines TRBV7-9 with TRBJ1-4; 7 nucleotides line up with TRBD1. With 1 base clipped from V and 0 bases from J, the junction kept 2 bases outside the gene matches. Per germline, CDR1 SEHNR and CDR2 FQNEAQ (reference sequence). The CDR3 consists of 16 residues. The CDR3 protein is CASSLGQGATNEKLFF. For the CDR3, the DNA is TGTGCCAGCAGCTTAGGACAGGGAGCAACTAATGAAAAACTGTTTTTT.